The clone carrying this T cell receptor (beta chain) was recorded at least ten times. This CDR3 comprises 13 residues. TCRdb's table, derived via immunoSEQ multiplex PCR, lists solely in-frame clones and lacks some. Among around 110,000 clones listed, about nine tenths were seen once. The data originate from a study of T cell clones after liver transplantation. The sequence was collected from a human patient who received a liver transplant. Some T cells here may be from the graft donor. The sequencing used CD4+ T cells from blood, collected 12 months after liver transplant. The chain employs TRBV12-2 and TRBJ1-5; TRBD1 was called by the table and not checked on the DNA. TRBV12-2 is a pseudogene segment. CDR3 sequence (DNA): TGTGCAAGTCGCTCCCTGACAGTACAGCCCCAGCATTTT. As protein: CASRSLTVQPQHF.